This T cell receptor (beta chain) was profiled in a study of breast tumors, draining lymph nodes, adjacent tissues (dated by TCRdb to 2016 to 2018). Background for the entire study: In breast cancer patients, the study compared the TCR beta repertoires of tumor, adjacent nontumor tissue and axillary lymph nodes. The study aimed to assess the relationships and possible T-cell exchange between tumor, surrounding tissue and draining lymph node repertoires in human breast cancer. Summary of the overall study and its limitations: In luminal-like breast cancer, tumor and nontumor tissue repertoires resembled each other significantly more than in basal-like breast cancer. The data were judged consistent with most tumor T cells deriving from the lymph node and then expanding within tumor tissue. Tumor T-cell repertoires showed less diversity than lymph node repertoires and more diversity than nontumor tissue repertoires, and tumor T-cell repertoires showed preferential V and J gene usage. The study presented the conclusion that tumor T cells originate in lymph nodes as consistent with a hypothesis, not as something directly demonstrated.

Concerning this clonotype itself: Which antigen it targets is not known. The record has no base qualities; no much larger clone is one base away.

Reads for this sample came from an Illumina HiSeq 2000. Multiplex PCR amplification was used to generate the TCR beta chain libraries. High-throughput sequencing was used to analyze the amplified TCR beta chain products. Starting from the raw public reads, TCRdb applied fastp trimming at Q25, assembled clones with MiXCR and retained in-frame beta chains. Each CDR3 protein appears once, grouped with its most common genes and DNA. This sample is represented by tens of thousands of distinct CDR3 sequences; 45% to 75% of them were singletons. The top ten clonotypes cover about 13% of the sample. The cysteine opens and the phenylalanine closes a CDR3 of 14 amino acids. Of all the DNA, just the CDR3 is kept, 42 bases in frame from base 1. From a lookup of the germline V gene (reference sequence), CDR1 and CDR2 are DFQATT and SNEGSKA. The V end gives up 6 bases and the J end 8 bases, leaving 13 bases in the junction not matched to a gene.

Sequenced material: breast tumor tissue. The TCR sequence derives from a female donor with breast cancer. Some clones in this sample may be carry-over from other donors' samples. The sequence joins TRBV20-1 to TRBJ1-2, and TRBD1 aligns with 9 junction nucleotides. In nucleotide form, the sequence is TGCAGTGCACCCCTTCCGGGACAGGGCTGGGGCTACACCTTC. Its coded protein is CSAPLPGQGWGYTF.